One and the same sample provided the 5 T cell receptor beta chains below, sequenced in a study of cytomegalovirus exposure and HLA in healthy donors. PCR used 60 Vbeta primers and 13 Jbeta primers. TCRdb's table, derived via immunoSEQ multiplex PCR, lists solely in-frame clones and lacks some. Of over 150,000 clones in the sample, around 74% were seen once. The sequencing input was PBMCs. All receptors come from a male donor in good health and CMV-seronegative.

The chain carries TRBV27 and TRBJ2-1; D is perhaps TRBD2 (7 bases). V was trimmed by 2 bases and J by 4 bases, leaving 12 bases between them. The CDR3 contains 15 residues. Looked up from germline, CDR1 is MNHEY and CDR2 is SMNVEV (reference sequence). Here the CDR3 reads CASSLVGGAYNEQFF. The CDR3 nucleotides are TGTGCCAGCAGTTTAGTAGGGGGGGCTTACAATGAGCAGTTCTTC.

This chain joins TRBV28 and TRBJ1-5; 9 bases fit TRBD1. The CDR3 spans 15 residues. V shed 6 bases, J shed 5 bases, and the junction held 8 bases outside the gene matches. Germline V gene data show CDR1 as MDHEN and CDR2 as SYDVKM. This CDR3 is CASSSGTGIDQPQHF. CDR3 sequence (DNA): TGTGCCAGCAGCTCTGGGACAGGGATTGATCAGCCCCAGCATTTT.

The chain combines TRBV6-6 with TRBJ1-5; 9 bases align to TRBD1. The CDR3 has 15 residues. Per germline, CDR1 MNHNY and CDR2 SVGAGI (reference sequence). J was trimmed by 4 bases and V by 2 bases; bases with no gene match: 3. The CDR3, as DNA: TGTGCCAGCAGTTACACCGGACAGGGGAATCAGCCCCAGCATTTT. Translated, it gives CASSYTGQGNQPQHF.

Turning to this clone: An end of the junction does not agree with germline; a read error may underlie this. The chain carries TRBV4-1 and TRBJ2-1; 11 bases fit TRBD2. The CDR3 spans 16 residues. Germline loops: CDR1 MGHRA, CDR2 YSYEKL. The CDR3 sequence is CASSQLTSGGYNERFF. The CDR3 bases are TGCGCCAGCAGCCAACTTACTAGCGGGGGATACAATGAGCGGTTCTTC.

V and J are TRBV7-9 and TRBJ1-1, with TRBD1 identical over 7 bases. V shed 0 bases, J shed 6 bases, and the junction held 1 base outside the gene matches. This CDR3 contains 13 residues. Germline V lookup: CDR1 SEHNR, CDR2 FQNEAQ (reference sequence). The CDR3: CASSLAGTAEAFF. CDR3 nucleotide sequence: TGTGCCAGCAGCTTAGCGGGGACAGCTGAAGCTTTCTTT.